The T cell receptor beta chain described here comes from a study of blood T cell repertoires in COVID-19. Study in general: Both acute and convalescent COVID-19 samples were obtained from the United States, Italy and Spain. T cells, B-cell-depleted T cells, or PBMCs provided the cDNA or gDNA that served as material.

This clone was counted between two and nine times. Original processing methods: The assay estimated nucleated cells by amplifying reference gene primers. Profiling relied on immunoSEQ multiplex PCR, and the TCRdb table lists in-frame clones only, not all of them. The V and J calls and clone size come from that table; D and trimming were worked out from the DNA. The sample carries 73,000 or so clones, approximately 82% recorded once. With 0 bases removed from V and 11 bases from J, the gap between germline ends came to 7 bases. The germline V gene encodes CDR1 GTSNPN and CDR2 SVGIG (reference sequence). The CDR3 covers 11 residues.

This sequence was found in a man aged 45-60 years with active COVID-19. The J gene is TRBJ1-4, the V gene TRBV30; D is unresolved. Sample: peripheral blood. The CDR3 DNA is TGTGCCTGGAGTGTACCGGGGAAACTGTTTTTT. Protein sequence: CAWSVPGKLFF.